This passage covers 8 T cell receptor beta chains from one sample sequenced in a study of T cells in women clearing cervical HPV infection. Profiled with immunoSEQ multiplex PCR; TCRdb holds only in-frame clones, not every one. The repertoire table contains tens of thousands of clones. The sequenced material came from blood buffy coat. These receptors all stem from a woman between 18 and 70 years old with a cervical HPV16 infection that either progressed to CIN3+ or cleared (not recorded which).

Concerning this clone: The CDR3 end lies 3 residues beyond the end of the read and is filled in from the germline J gene. The chain combines TRBV7-2 with TRBJ2-2; D not resolved. The CDR3 length is 15 residues. Germline CDR1 reads SGHTA; CDR2 reads FQGNSA. Trimming took off 2 bases at V and 2 bases at J, with 9 bases between the two ends. CDR3 DNA (partial): TGTGCCAGCAGCTTATCTCGCCTAAACACCGGGGAG. Protein product: CASSLSRLNTGE. In full, the CDR3 reads CASSLSRLNTGELFF.

As to this clone: The CDR3 end lies 3 residues beyond the end of the read and is filled in from the germline J gene. V gene TRBV10-1 combines with J gene TRBJ2-7; 7 bases map to TRBD1. J gave up 2 bases and V 9 bases, and 7 bases lay outside the gene matches. Germline-derived CDR1 and CDR2 are WNHNN and SYGVQD (reference sequence). The length of the CDR3 is 13 residues. CDR3 in amino acids: CASSRQGTYEQYF. The CDR3 bases that were read are TGCGCCAGTTCCCGACAGGGAACCTACGAG.

CDR3 bases read: TGCGCCAGCAGCTTGGGGACGGGACAACATAATTCACCG. This codes for CASSLGTGQHNSP. The CDR3 as a whole reads CASSLGTGQHNSPLFF. V and J are TRBV5-1 and TRBJ2-2, with D possibly matching TRBD1 (6 bases). The read ends 3 residues shy of where the CDR3 ends; the end is completed using the germline J gene. The CDR3 loop spans 16 amino acids. Germline CDR1 reads SGHRS; CDR2 reads YFSETQ. Filled out from reference TRBV5-1 and TRBJ2-2, the complete variable domain reads KAGVTQTPRYLIKTRGQQVTLSCSPISGHRSVSWYQQTPGQGLQFLFEYFSETQRNKGNFPGRFSGRQFSNSRSEMNVSTLELGDSALYLCASSLGTGQHNSPLFFGEGSRLTVL.

As for this clone: The CDR3 extends 3 residues past the end of the read, so its final part is completed from the germline J gene. The chain links TRBV7-2 to TRBJ2-7; 7 bases line up with TRBD2. Losses at the gene ends were 5 bases for V and 3 bases for J; bases not matched to a gene: 7. Germline values: CDR1 SGHTA, CDR2 FQGNSA. The CDR3 is 14 amino acids. CDR3 DNA (partial): TGTGCCAGCAGCACCTCGGGGGGAGGCTACGAG. This sequence encodes CASSTSGGGYE. The complete CDR3 protein is CASSTSGGGYEQYF.

With respect to this clone: The DNA ends 3 residues before the CDR3 does, and the rest of the CDR3 is filled in from the germline J gene. This rearrangement joins TRBV7-3 to TRBJ2-7; D may be TRBD1 (5 bases). The CDR3 runs 14 residues. From germline, CDR1 is SGHTA and CDR2 FQGTGA. V was trimmed by 2 bases and J by 3 bases, leaving 11 bases between them. The CDR3 loop reads CASSLEAGIYEQYF. The DNA read from the CDR3 is TGTGCCAGCAGCTTAGAGGCAGGGATCTACGAG.

As to this clone: The read ends 3 residues shy of where the CDR3 ends; the end is completed using the germline J gene. J is TRBJ2-1 and V is TRBV30; D perhaps matches TRBD2 (6 bases). The CDR3 is 11 amino acids. Trimming pared 0 bases from V and 9 bases from J, leaving 6 bases between. Germline V gene lookup returns CDR1 GTSNPN and CDR2 SVGIG (reference sequence). This CDR3 is CAWSVGGEQFF. The sequenced CDR3 bases are TGTGCCTGGAGTGTGGGGGGTGAG.

Notes on this clone: The read gets to within 3 residues of the CDR3 end, and the germline J gene fills in the rest. The chain has TRBV7-6 and TRBJ2-5; TRBD2 aligns across 8 bases. With 1 base clipped from V and 1 base from J, the junction kept 2 bases outside the gene matches. Germline CDR1 and CDR2: SGHVS and FNYEAQ. There are 15 residues in the CDR3. The CDR3 bases that were read are TGTGCCAGCAGCTTAGTAGCGGGGCCCCAAGAGACC. Translation: CASSLVAGPQET. The full CDR3 protein reads CASSLVAGPQETQYF. Combining the CDR3 with reference TRBV7-6 and TRBJ2-5 gives the whole variable domain GAGVSQSPRYKVTKRGQDVALRCDPISGHVSLYWYRQALGQGPEFLTYFNYEAQQDKSGLPNDRFSAERPEGSISTLTIQRTEQRDSAMYRCASSLVAGPQETQYFGPGTRLLVL.

As concerns this clone: The read ends 3 residues shy of where the CDR3 ends; the end is completed using the germline J gene. The rearrangement joins TRBV18 to TRBJ2-2; 8 bases line up with TRBD1. V lost 5 bases, J lost 1 base, and 6 bases stayed unmatched. There are 16 residues in the CDR3. Germline assignment: CDR1 KGHSH and CDR2 LQKENI. The sequenced CDR3 bases are TGTGCCAGCTCAACATCCGGGACAGGGAACACCGGGGAG. It is translated as CASSTSGTGNTGE. In full, the CDR3 is CASSTSGTGNTGELFF.